Below, 10 T cell receptor beta chains from the same sample are listed, as sequenced in a study of T-cell memory formation after mild COVID-19. TCRdb reprocessed the 5' RACE reads via MiXCR and lists one record per CDR3 protein. The sample lists about 290,000 distinct CDR3 sequences; roughly 15% were seen once. The sequencing input was PBMCs or a T cell subset sorted from them (not recorded which). Receptors originate from a man aged 18 to 29 who had mild COVID-19 (a few samples of this study predate the infection). Cell type and time point are not known.

This chain links TRBV20-1 with TRBJ1-1; D unclear. The CDR3 spans 15 residues. Trimming took off 4 bases at V and 0 bases at J, with 15 bases between the two ends. Germline values: CDR1 DFQATT, CDR2 SNEGSKA (reference sequence). This chain's CDR3 is CSAKASLTMNTEAFF. CDR3 DNA: TGCAGTGCTAAAGCAAGCTTAACCATGAACACTGAAGCTTTCTTT.

This clonotype turned up a few times. The rearrangement uses TRBV7-2 and TRBJ1-1; D gene unclear. This CDR3 is built from 14 residues. Germline V gene data show CDR1 as SGHTA and CDR2 as FQGNSA. The V end was cut by 5 bases, the J end by 1 base, with 11 bases between. The CDR3, as DNA: TGTGCCAGCAGCCGTGGGCTTACGAACACTGAAGCTTTCTTT. This sequence encodes CASSRGLTNTEAFF.

In this sample, this clonotype turned up a few times. This chain links TRBV20-1 with TRBJ1-5; D gene ambiguous. V shed 5 bases and J shed 0 bases, with 14 bases lying between them. Germline loops: CDR1 DFQATT, CDR2 SNEGSKA (reference sequence). This CDR3 is built from 15 residues. In DNA, the CDR3 is TGCAGTGCTGGAACTGGGGAACATAGCAATCAGCCCCAGCATTTT. It yields the protein CSAGTGEHSNQPQHF.

V usage is TRBV20-1 and J usage is TRBJ1-5; 10 bases are a match to TRBD1. CDR3 length: 14 amino acids. V gave up 1 base and J gave up 9 bases; unmatched junction bases: 6. CDR1 and CDR2 (germline): DFQATT, SNEGSKA (reference sequence). The CDR3 bases are TGCAGTGCTAGAGTTATGAGGGACAGGGGGCCCCAGCATTTT. Protein sequence: CSARVMRDRGPQHF.

This clonotype has a single count. V gene TRBV29-1 combines with J gene TRBJ2-1; D not certain. This CDR3 comprises 10 residues. V was shortened by 8 bases and J by 10 bases, with 12 bases between the two germline ends. From germline, CDR1 is SQVTM and CDR2 ANQGSEA. The CDR3 DNA reads TGCAGCACCCGTGGCGTGGAGCAGTTCTTC. Amino acid sequence: CSTRGVEQFF.

In its sample, this clonotype was seen a few times. The rearrangement uses TRBV29-1 and TRBJ2-5; possibly TRBD1 for D (6 bases). The CDR3 runs to 13 residues. V was pared by 3 bases and J by 5 bases, with 13 bases between. CDR1 and CDR2 (germline): SQVTM, ANQGSEA. CDR3 sequence reads: CSVEWGQWETQYF. As DNA, the CDR3 is TGCAGCGTTGAGTGGGGACAATGGGAGACCCAGTACTTC.

The V gene is TRBV7-2, the J gene TRBJ2-1, with a possible D match to TRBD2 (5 bases). The ends were cut back, 5 bases at V and 2 bases at J, with 7 bases in the middle. There are 13 residues in the CDR3. Per the germline V gene, CDR1 is SGHTA and CDR2 is FQGNSA. This chain's CDR3 is CASSEGTYNEQFF. The CDR3 nucleotides read TGTGCCAGCAGCGAGGGTACCTACAATGAGCAGTTCTTC.

This clonotype was observed a handful of times. J is TRBJ2-1 and V is TRBV11-2, with TRBD1 matching over 7 bases. The J segment lost 6 bases and the V segment lost 3 bases, leaving 11 bases of the junction unmatched. Germline V gene lookup returns CDR1 SGHAT and CDR2 FQNNGV. The CDR3 consists of 16 residues. CDR3 loop: CASSFSRTGQSNEQFF. Written as DNA, the CDR3 is TGTGCCAGCAGCTTCAGTAGGACAGGACAATCCAATGAGCAGTTCTTC.

This clonotype was found a few times. The chain uses TRBV20-1 and TRBJ1-2, with D uncertain. There are 13 residues in the CDR3. V was clipped by 0 bases and J by 2 bases, with 7 bases between them. In germline, CDR1 is DFQATT, CDR2 SNEGSKA (reference sequence). CDR3 loop: CSARDQINYGYTF. Written as DNA, the CDR3 is TGCAGTGCTAGAGACCAGATAAACTATGGCTACACCTTC.

The J gene is TRBJ2-4, the V gene TRBV6-6, with a tentative D call TRBD2 (6 bases). Trimming took off 2 bases at V and 8 bases at J, with 13 bases between the two ends. This CDR3 spans 14 amino acids. Germline V gene sequence: CDR1 MNHNY, CDR2 SVGAGI (reference sequence). The CDR3 sequence: CASSYATSFDIQYF. CDR3 in DNA: TGTGCCAGCAGTTACGCGACTAGTTTTGACATTCAGTACTTC.